The 7 T cell receptor beta chains given below trace back to one sample, sequenced in a study of pediatric ulcerative colitis (dated by TCRdb to the late 2010s). Libraries came from the immunoSEQ multiplex PCR assay. TCRdb holds this immuneACCESS table with in-frame rearrangements only. Some clones are missing; in checked studies, unresolved V genes explain under half, and the rest has no known cause. Present in this sample are about 25,000 clones, roughly 74% of which were seen just once. In total, the top ten clones hold roughly 7.6% of the sample. During colonoscopy, one to two rectal pinch biopsies were obtained for research purposes. Sequencing was done on a sample of gut tissue. Source of these receptors: a boy between 10 and 17 years old with severe ulcerative colitis.

V and J are TRBV28 and TRBJ2-4; no firm D call. Trimming left V 2 bases short and J 6 bases short, with 5 bases between. Germline V lookup: CDR1 MDHEN, CDR2 SYDVKM. The CDR3 contains 12 residues. DNA of the CDR3: TGTGCCAGCAGTTTAAAGGGAAACATTCAGTACTTC. The encoded protein is CASSLKGNIQYF.

This clone occurred once. The J gene is TRBJ1-4, the V gene TRBV19; D is perhaps TRBD1 (5 bases). The CDR3 is 15 amino acids. V lost 2 bases to trimming and J lost 1 base, with 8 bases between them. Germline V gene data show CDR1 as LNHDA and CDR2 as SQIVND (reference sequence). The CDR3 protein is CASSIKGLTNEKLFF. The DNA for the CDR3 is TGTGCCAGTAGTATAAAGGGGCTAACTAATGAAAAACTGTTTTTT.

The chain recombines TRBV5-4 with TRBJ1-5; TRBD1 agrees at 11 bases. The CDR3 totals 16 residues. Germline V lookup: CDR1 SGHNT, CDR2 YYREEE (reference sequence). With 4 bases clipped from V and 6 bases from J, the junction kept 9 bases outside the gene matches. CDR3 residues: CASSGRDRGTSQPQHF. DNA of the CDR3: TGTGCCAGCAGCGGCAGGGACAGGGGGACGTCTCAGCCCCAGCATTTT.

The genes are TRBV10-3 and TRBJ2-5; weak D call: TRBD2 (5 bases). V was shortened by 8 bases and J by 3 bases, with 16 bases between the two germline ends. The CDR3 is made up of 14 amino acids. Germline CDR1 reads ENHRY; CDR2 reads SYGVKD. DNA for the CDR3: TGTGCCATCGGCTACACGGGGTCGGAAGAGACCCAGTACTTC. Its protein product is CAIGYTGSEETQYF.

This rearrangement joins TRBV10-3 to TRBJ2-5; maybe TRBD2 (5 bases). V was shortened by 2 bases and J by 4 bases, with 8 bases between the two germline ends. Germline V gene sequence: CDR1 ENHRY, CDR2 SYGVKD. The CDR3 sequence is 13 residues long. CDR3 nucleotide sequence: TGTGCCATCAGTGAGACTAGACTAGAGACCCAGTACTTC. It encodes CAISETRLETQYF.

The genes are TRBV5-4 and TRBJ2-7; 11 bases agree with TRBD2. V lost 4 bases, J lost 4 bases, and 7 bases stayed unmatched. The CDR3 is made up of 15 amino acids. Per the germline V gene, CDR1 is SGHNT and CDR2 is YYREEE (reference sequence). This chain's CDR3 is CASSPTSGSVYEQYF. DNA of the CDR3: TGTGCCAGCAGCCCAACTAGCGGGAGTGTATACGAGCAGTACTTC.

The chain uses TRBV7-9 and TRBJ2-7; 8 positions agree with TRBD1. Germline CDR1 is SEHNR and CDR2 is FQNEAQ (reference sequence). The CDR3 is made up of 15 amino acids. J lost 3 bases, V lost 5 bases, and 9 bases had no gene match. The CDR3 bases are TGTGCCAGCAGCCAGGGGACAGGCTCACACTACGAGCAGTACTTC. Encoded protein: CASSQGTGSHYEQYF.